The clone carrying this TCR beta chain has just a few counts. The antigen remains unidentified. There are 16 residues in the CDR3. Germline V gene data show CDR1 as MDHEN and CDR2 as SYDVKM. V was cut by 1 base and J by 0 bases, with 13 bases left in between. The data stem from a study of blood T cells in healthy people across ages. General observations from the study: Comparison with aged donors showed that long-lived donors had more naive CD4+ cells and higher diversity. What prevented conclusive comparison of naive and antigen-experienced cells was that PBMCs were unsorted.

The authors ran a second PCR of roughly 6 to 11 cycles using a sample-barcoded 5' primer and a J-beta primer mix. TCRdb reanalysed the 5' RACE reads using MiXCR and keeps one entry per CDR3 protein. The sample lists about 800,000 distinct CDR3 sequences, around a quarter occurring once. Staff drew 8 to 10 milliliters of peripheral blood from each donor. These records were also assigned to another study, of T cells of mothers and their children.

The sequenced sample was blood. This rearrangement joins TRBV28 to TRBJ2-7; no firm D call. The TCR originated in a boy between 10 and 17 years old in good health. DNA of the CDR3: TGTGCCAGCAGTTTATCCCTACGGACCGACTCCTACGAGCAGTACTTC. This translates into CASSLSLRTDSYEQYF.